This TCR beta chain was observed in a study of T cells in Graves' hyperthyroidism and ophthalmopathy. TCR beta CDR3 region amplification was performed from RNA transcripts. Initially, a first-round RT-PCR of the TCR CDR3 employed the HTBI primer set. TCRdb re-called the multiplex PCR reads with MiXCR, one entry per CDR3 protein. The sample lists under 650,000 distinct CDR3 sequences, roughly 17% seen once, with less than 4.5% in the top ten. Diagnosis rested on symptoms, serum thyroxine and TRAb, thyroid ultrasound, and orbital computed tomography. From more than 9.5 ml of fresh peripheral blood, PBMCs were isolated. This clonotype has ten or more counts. Germline V lookup: CDR1 GTSNPN, CDR2 SVGIG (reference sequence). The CDR3 contains 15 residues. V lost 4 bases and J lost 1; bases outside the gene matches: 3.

The gene calls are TRBV30 and TRBJ2-2, with 10 nucleotides matching TRBD2. The receptor was derived from a woman aged 30 to 39 with Graves' hyperthyroidism. The specimen sequenced was blood. The CDR3 DNA reads TGTGCCTGGAATCTAGCGGGAGAGAACACCGGGGAGCTGTTTTTT. This sequence encodes CAWNLAGENTGELFF.